A single sample is the source of the 23 T cell receptor beta chains below, sequenced in a study of cytomegalovirus exposure and HLA in healthy donors. The PCR contained 60 Vbeta and 13 Jbeta primers. TCRdb's table, derived via immunoSEQ multiplex PCR, lists solely in-frame clones and lacks some. The data show under 100,000 clones, approximately 80% seen once. Sequencing was performed on PBMCs. The receptors were gathered from an older woman in good health and CMV-seropositive.

V is TRBV2 and J is TRBJ2-1; 8 bases are shared with TRBD2. The V segment lost 3 bases and the J segment 0 bases; nucleotides outside the gene matches: 4. In germline, CDR1 is SNHLY, CDR2 FYNNEI. CDR3 size: 16 residues. The CDR3 reads CASSERSGSSYNEQFF. CDR3 in DNA: TGTGCCAGCAGTGAGAGGAGCGGGAGCTCCTACAATGAGCAGTTCTTC.

This chain connects TRBV15 to TRBJ2-7; possible D gene TRBD1, 6 bases. V was clipped by 5 bases and J by 7 bases, with 30 bases between them. Germline V lookup: CDR1 LNHNV, CDR2 YYDKDF (reference sequence). This CDR3 is built from 18 residues. CDR3: CATSGYANRDPYSWEQYF. Written as DNA, the CDR3 is TGTGCCACCAGCGGATATGCAAACAGGGACCCCTACTCTTGGGAGCAGTACTTC. Drawing the rest from reference TRBV15 and TRBJ2-7, the complete variable domain is DAMVIQNPRYQVTQFGKPVTLSCSQTLNHNVMYWYQQKSSQAPKLLFHYYDKDFNNEADTPDNFQSRRPNTSFCFLDIRSPGLGDTAMYLCATSGYANRDPYSWEQYFGPGTRLTVT.

J is TRBJ1-3 and V is TRBV30; TRBD1 matches 7 bases. Germline CDR1 is GTSNPN and CDR2 is SVGIG (reference sequence). The CDR3 length is 15 residues. Trimming took 5 bases from V and 4 from J; bases not matched to a gene: 11. Here the CDR3 DNA reads TGTGCCTGGCAAACTCGGGACAGCGCAGGAAACACCATATATTTT. It specifies CAWQTRDSAGNTIYF. Supplemented by reference TRBV30 and TRBJ1-3, the full variable domain reads SQTIHQWPATLVQPVGSPLSLECTVEGTSNPNLYWYRQAAGRGLQLLFYSVGIGQISSEVPQNLSASRPQDRQFILSSKKLLLSDSGFYLCAWQTRDSAGNTIYFGEGSWLTVV.

The genes are TRBV7-3 and TRBJ2-1, with 11 bases aligning to TRBD2. Germline CDR1 and CDR2: SGHTA and FQGTGA. V shed 1 base and J 2 bases; nucleotides not matched to a gene: 4. This CDR3 contains 17 residues. The CDR3 sequence: CASSLRSSGGTYNEQFF. DNA of the CDR3: TGTGCCAGCAGCTTAAGGTCTAGCGGGGGGACCTACAATGAGCAGTTCTTC.

The rearrangement uses TRBV7-2 and TRBJ2-5, with unresolved D. The J call could be wrong; TRBJ2-7 is a better fit for the DNA end. The germline CDR1 and CDR2 sequences are SGHTA and FQGNSA. The CDR3 consists of 11 residues. This chain's CDR3 is CASSLTYEQYF. The CDR3 DNA is TGTGCCAGCAGCCTTACCTACGAGCAGTACTTC.

V gene TRBV7-9 combines with J gene TRBJ2-2; D unclear. The ends were cut back, 4 bases at V and 0 bases at J, with 3 bases in the middle. The germline V gene has CDR1 SEHNR and CDR2 FQNEAQ (reference sequence). The CDR3 contains 13 residues. The CDR3 DNA sequence: TGTGCCAGCAGCTCATCGAACACCGGGGAGCTGTTTTTT. Protein product: CASSSSNTGELFF.

The rearrangement joins TRBV5-6 to TRBJ2-7, with 14 bases fitting TRBD2. CDR3 length: 17 amino acids. Germline V gene sequence: CDR1 SGHDT, CDR2 YYEEEE. V dropped 3 bases and J dropped 4; count of bases not matched to a gene: 9. The CDR3 loop is CASSSKGTSGSMYEQYF. Written as DNA, the CDR3 is TGTGCCAGCAGCTCCAAGGGGACTAGCGGGAGTATGTACGAGCAGTACTTC.

The chain couples TRBV11-2 to TRBJ2-1; D ambiguous. CDR3 length: 12 residues. Germline V gene lookup returns CDR1 SGHAT and CDR2 FQNNGV. V shed 3 bases and J shed 8 bases, with 8 bases lying between them. The CDR3 bases are TGTGCCAGCAGCTTTAGCCCGCATGAGCAGTTCTTC. It translates to CASSFSPHEQFF.

CDR3 sequence reads: CASSPPGEYVEQFF. DNA of the CDR3: TGTGCCAGCAGCCCCCCGGGGGAATACGTTGAGCAGTTCTTC. The chain carries TRBV7-3 and TRBJ2-1, with D perhaps TRBD2 (6 bases). Germline V gives CDR1 SGHTA, CDR2 FQGTGA. V was shortened by 5 bases and J by 9 bases, with 17 bases between the two germline ends. This CDR3 spans 14 amino acids.

The chain links TRBV4-3 to TRBJ2-7; 12 bases are shared with TRBD2. The CDR3 spans 16 residues. Losses at the gene ends were 0 bases for V and 3 bases for J; bases not matched to a gene: 3. CDR1 is LGHNA and CDR2 is YSLEER in the germline V gene. The CDR3 region is CASSQELAGGGYEQYF. The CDR3 nucleotides read TGCGCCAGCAGCCAAGAACTAGCGGGAGGAGGCTACGAGCAGTACTTC.

Comment on this clone: Other DNA variants within this sample encode the same CDR3. The J gene is TRBJ2-1, the V gene TRBV2; 7 nucleotides match TRBD1. The CDR3 runs to 15 residues. V gave up 3 bases and J gave up 9 bases; unmatched junction bases: 11. CDR1 is SNHLY, CDR2 FYNNEI, per germline. The CDR3 loop reads CASSETRTGDSEQFF. CDR3 DNA sequence: TGTGCCAGCAGTGAGACGCGTACAGGGGATAGTGAGCAGTTCTTC.

This clone appeared once. The V gene is TRBV4-3, the J gene TRBJ2-1, with TRBD1 matching 8 bases. The ends lost 3 bases at V and 1 base at J; junction bases unmatched: 8. CDR3 length: 17 amino acids. Germline loops: CDR1 LGHNA, CDR2 YSLEER. The CDR3: CASSQGTGIVSYNEQFF. The CDR3, as DNA: TGCGCCAGCAGCCAGGGGACAGGAATTGTTTCCTACAATGAGCAGTTCTTC.

Comments on this clone: One end of the junction does not line up with germline, which may come from a read error. The genes are TRBV7-9 and TRBJ2-1; D uncertain. Per germline, CDR1 SEHNR and CDR2 FQNEAQ (reference sequence). The CDR3 totals 8 residues. The CDR3 DNA reads TGTTCCAGCAGCTTCGAGTTCTTC. Protein sequence: CSSSFEFF.

The rearrangement links TRBV28 to TRBJ2-1; perhaps TRBD1 as D (5 bases). This CDR3 is 13 amino acids long. Germline V CDR1 and CDR2: MDHEN, SYDVKM. Between the trimmed V and J ends, which lost 5 bases and 3 bases, there was a span of 8 bases. CDR3 residues: CASSQGHYNEQFF. The CDR3 DNA sequence: TGTGCCAGCAGTCAAGGACACTACAATGAGCAGTTCTTC.

This clone occurred once. The J gene is TRBJ1-3, the V gene TRBV7-2; D unresolved. The CDR3 runs to 14 residues. Trimming stripped 7 bases from V and 0 bases from J, with 10 bases between. Germline-derived CDR1 and CDR2 are SGHTA and FQGNSA. The CDR3 loop reads CASTTDPSGNTIYF. The DNA for the CDR3 is TGTGCCAGCACCACAGACCCCTCTGGAAACACCATATATTTT.

The CDR3 reads CASSMWQGRTGERMNTEAFF. The CDR3 DNA sequence: TGTGCCAGTAGTATGTGGCAGGGTAGAACGGGTGAACGGATGAACACTGAAGCTTTCTTT. The V gene is TRBV19, the J gene TRBJ1-1; a possible D gene is TRBD1 (5 bases). The CDR3 spans 20 residues. CDR1 LNHDA and CDR2 SQIVND come from the germline V gene (reference sequence). Trimming shortened V by 3 bases and J by 0 bases, and 26 bases separated the two germline ends.

This chain links TRBV7-3 with TRBJ2-1, with D tentatively TRBD1 (5 bases). This CDR3 region has 13 residues. Germline CDR1 and CDR2: SGHTA and FQGTGA. Trimming pared 4 bases from V and 3 bases from J, leaving 7 bases between. CDR3 protein: CASSSDNYNEQFF. The CDR3 DNA follows: TGTGCCAGCAGCTCGGACAACTACAATGAGCAGTTCTTC.

V is TRBV4-1 and J is TRBJ2-3, with TRBD1 matching over 10 bases. From germline, CDR1 is MGHRA and CDR2 YSYEKL. This CDR3 comprises 16 residues. V lost 4 bases, J lost 3 bases, and 7 bases stayed unmatched. DNA of the CDR3: TGCGCCAGCAGCCGTCGGGACAGGGGATTAACAGATACGCAGTATTTT. The encoded protein is CASSRRDRGLTDTQYF.

This clone came up once. The V and J genes are TRBV5-1 and TRBJ1-3; possible D gene TRBD1, 6 bases. This CDR3 has 16 residues. The V end was cut by 2 bases, the J end by 4 bases, with 16 bases between. Germline CDR1 reads SGHRS; CDR2 reads YFSETQ. The CDR3 is CASSLDGQFAGNTIYF. For the CDR3, the DNA is TGCGCCAGCAGCTTAGACGGACAGTTTGCGGGAAACACCATATATTTT.

This clone was seen just once. The V call is TRBV15, the J call TRBJ1-1, with 9 bases matching TRBD1. Germline CDR1 reads LNHNV; CDR2 reads YYDKDF (reference sequence). The V and J ends lost 0 bases and 7 bases, in that order; junction bases with no gene match: 3. This CDR3 region has 14 residues. The CDR3 region is CATSRDLGQGEAFF. CDR3 sequence (DNA): TGTGCCACCAGCAGAGATTTGGGACAGGGTGAAGCTTTCTTT.

The chain uses TRBV10-1 and TRBJ2-3; a weak D match, TRBD2 (5 bases). The CDR3 length is 14 residues. V dropped 2 bases and J dropped 6 bases, with 12 bases sitting between them. The germline V gene has CDR1 WNHNN and CDR2 SYGVQD (reference sequence). CDR3 in amino acids: CASSEAGAQDTQYF. The CDR3 coding sequence is TGCGCCAGCAGTGAGGCGGGCGCGCAGGATACGCAGTATTTT.

The J gene is TRBJ2-7, the V gene TRBV5-1, with 10 bases fitting TRBD2. Germline lookup yields CDR1 SGHRS and CDR2 YFSETQ. V was clipped by 3 bases and J by 1 base; unmatched bases: 4. CDR3 size: 15 residues. This chain's CDR3 is CASSSGLATSYEQYF. The CDR3 coding sequence is TGCGCCAGCAGCTCGGGACTAGCGACATCCTACGAGCAGTACTTC.

The V and J genes are TRBV19 and TRBJ1-4; D is ambiguous. The CDR3 has 13 residues. The germline CDR1 and CDR2 sequences are LNHDA and SQIVND (reference sequence). Trimming took 3 bases from V and 7 from J, leaving 9 bases between them. The CDR3: CASSIGVSEKLFF. The CDR3 DNA is TGTGCCAGTAGTATTGGAGTTAGTGAAAAACTGTTTTTT.